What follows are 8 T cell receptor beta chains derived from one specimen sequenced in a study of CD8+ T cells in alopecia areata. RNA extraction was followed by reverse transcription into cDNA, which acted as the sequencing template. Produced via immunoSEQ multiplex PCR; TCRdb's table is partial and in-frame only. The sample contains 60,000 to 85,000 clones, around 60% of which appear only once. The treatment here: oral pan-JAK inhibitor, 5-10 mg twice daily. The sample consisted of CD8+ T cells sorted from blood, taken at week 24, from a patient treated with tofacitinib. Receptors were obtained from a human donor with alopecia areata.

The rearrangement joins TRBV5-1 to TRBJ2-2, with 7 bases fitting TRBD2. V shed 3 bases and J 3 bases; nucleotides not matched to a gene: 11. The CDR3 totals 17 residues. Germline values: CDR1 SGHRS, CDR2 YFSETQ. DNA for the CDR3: TGCGCCAGCAGCTCACGGGAGGAGGGGTCGTACACCGGGGAGCTGTTTTTT. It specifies CASSSREEGSYTGELFF.

DNA for the CDR3: TGTGCCTGCCGGGGGGACTACGAGCAGTACTTC. It codes for CACRGDYEQYF. The chain employs TRBV28 and TRBJ2-7; TRBD2 agrees at 7 bases. Germline CDR1 and CDR2: MDHEN and SYDVKM. This CDR3 comprises 11 residues. Trimming at V came to 11 bases and at J to 3 bases, leaving 4 bases not matched to a gene.

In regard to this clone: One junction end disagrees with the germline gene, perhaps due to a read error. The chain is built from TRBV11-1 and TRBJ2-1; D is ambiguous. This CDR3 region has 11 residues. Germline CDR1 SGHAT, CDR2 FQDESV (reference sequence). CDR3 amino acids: CARSSYNEQFF. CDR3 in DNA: TGTGCCAGGAGCTCCTACAATGAGCAGTTCTTC.

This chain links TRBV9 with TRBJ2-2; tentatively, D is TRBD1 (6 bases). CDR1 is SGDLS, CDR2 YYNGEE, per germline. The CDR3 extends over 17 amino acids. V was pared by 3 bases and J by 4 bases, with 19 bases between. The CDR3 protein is CASSERETGQVTGELFF. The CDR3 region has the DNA TGTGCCAGCAGCGAGAGAGAAACAGGGCAGGTCACCGGGGAGCTGTTTTTT.

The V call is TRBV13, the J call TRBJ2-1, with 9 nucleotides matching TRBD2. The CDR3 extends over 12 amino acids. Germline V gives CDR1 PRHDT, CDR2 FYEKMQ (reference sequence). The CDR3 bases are TGTGCGTGCGGGAGGGGTAAGAATGAGCAGTTCTTC. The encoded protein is CACGRGKNEQFF. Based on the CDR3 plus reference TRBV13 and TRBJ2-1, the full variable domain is AAGVIQSPRHLIKEKRETATLKCYPIPRHDTVYWYQQGPGQDPQFLISFYEKMQSDKGSIPDRFSAQQFSDYHSELNMSSLELGDSALYFCACGRGKNEQFFGPGTRLTVL.

The chain's CDR3 is CASSRARLQPQHF. CDR3 DNA sequence: TGTGCCAGCAGTAGGGCCCGTCTTCAGCCCCAGCATTTT. This chain joins TRBV27 and TRBJ1-5, with D uncertain. This CDR3 comprises 13 residues. The V and J ends lost 5 bases and 6 bases respectively, with 11 bases between them. Looked up from germline, CDR1 is MNHEY and CDR2 is SMNVEV (reference sequence).

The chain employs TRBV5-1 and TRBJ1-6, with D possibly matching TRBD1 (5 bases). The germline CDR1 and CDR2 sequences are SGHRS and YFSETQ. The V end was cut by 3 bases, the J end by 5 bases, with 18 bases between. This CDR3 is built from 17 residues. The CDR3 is CASSSERWGRHNSPLHF. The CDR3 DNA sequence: TGCGCCAGCAGCTCGGAAAGGTGGGGGAGACATAATTCACCCCTCCACTTT.

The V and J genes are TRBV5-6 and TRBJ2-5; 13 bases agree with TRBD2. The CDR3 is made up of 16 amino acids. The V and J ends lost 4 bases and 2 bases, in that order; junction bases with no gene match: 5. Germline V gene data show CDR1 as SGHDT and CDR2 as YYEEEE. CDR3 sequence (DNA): TGTGCCAGCAGCCAGACTAGCGGGGGGCTTCAAGAGACCCAGTACTTC. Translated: CASSQTSGGLQETQYF.